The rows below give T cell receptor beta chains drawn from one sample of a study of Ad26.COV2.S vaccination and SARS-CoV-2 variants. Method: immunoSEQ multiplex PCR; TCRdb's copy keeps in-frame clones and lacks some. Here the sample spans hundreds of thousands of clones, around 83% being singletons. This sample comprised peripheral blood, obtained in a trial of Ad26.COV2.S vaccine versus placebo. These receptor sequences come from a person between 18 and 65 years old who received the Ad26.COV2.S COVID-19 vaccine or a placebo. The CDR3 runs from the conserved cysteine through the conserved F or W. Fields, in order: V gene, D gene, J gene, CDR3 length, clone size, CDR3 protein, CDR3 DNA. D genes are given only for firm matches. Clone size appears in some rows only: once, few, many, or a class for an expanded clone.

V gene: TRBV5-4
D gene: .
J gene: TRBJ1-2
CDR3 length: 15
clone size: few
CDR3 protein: CASSSPVEWGYGYTF
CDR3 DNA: TGTGCCAGCAGCTCGCCTGTGGAGTGGGGCTATGGCTACACCTTC

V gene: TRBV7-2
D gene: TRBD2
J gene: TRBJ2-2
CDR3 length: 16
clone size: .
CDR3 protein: CASSSGLAVNTGELFF
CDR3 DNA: TGTGCCAGCAGCTCCGGACTAGCGGTGAACACCGGGGAGCTGTTTTTT

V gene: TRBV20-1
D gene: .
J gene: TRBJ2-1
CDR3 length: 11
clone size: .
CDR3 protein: CSWGWYNEQFF
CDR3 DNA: TGCAGTTGGGGGTGGTACAATGAGCAGTTCTTC

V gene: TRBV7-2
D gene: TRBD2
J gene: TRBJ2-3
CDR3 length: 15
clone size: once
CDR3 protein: CASSPGLARADTQYF
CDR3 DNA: TGTGCCAGCAGCCCAGGACTAGCGAGGGCAGATACGCAGTATTTT

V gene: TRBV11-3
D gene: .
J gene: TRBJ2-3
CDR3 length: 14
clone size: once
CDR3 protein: CASSSVSETDTQYF
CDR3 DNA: TGTGCCAGCAGTTCAGTCTCGGAGACAGATACGCAGTATTTT

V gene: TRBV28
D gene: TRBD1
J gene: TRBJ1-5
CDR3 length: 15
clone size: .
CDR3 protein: CASTGQGYGNQPQHF
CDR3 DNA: TGTGCCAGCACGGGACAGGGGTACGGCAATCAGCCCCAGCATTTT

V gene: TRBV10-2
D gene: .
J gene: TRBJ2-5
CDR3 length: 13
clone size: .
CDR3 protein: CASNQGLGETQYF
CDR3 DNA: TGCGCCAGCAATCAGGGGCTGGGAGAGACCCAGTACTTC

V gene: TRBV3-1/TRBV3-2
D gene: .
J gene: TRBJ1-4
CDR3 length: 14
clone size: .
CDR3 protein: CASSRGGTNEKLFF
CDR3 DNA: TGTGCCAGCAGCCGCGGGGGAACTAATGAAAAACTGTTTTTT

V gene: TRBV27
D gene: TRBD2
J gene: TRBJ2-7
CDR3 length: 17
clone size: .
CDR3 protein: CASSLVPLAGGSYEQYF
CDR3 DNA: TGTGCCAGCAGTTTGGTCCCACTAGCGGGGGGGTCCTACGAGCAGTACTTC

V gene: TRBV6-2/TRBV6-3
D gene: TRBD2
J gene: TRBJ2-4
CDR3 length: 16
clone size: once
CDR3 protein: CASSYVIAGSKNIQYF
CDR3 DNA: TGTGCCAGCAGTTACGTAATAGCGGGTAGCAAAAACATTCAGTACTTC

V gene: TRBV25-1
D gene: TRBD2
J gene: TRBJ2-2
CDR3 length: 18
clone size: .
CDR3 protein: CASSEFTSGSSITGELFF
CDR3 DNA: TGTGCCAGCAGTGAATTTACTAGCGGGAGTTCAATCACCGGGGAGCTGTTTTTT

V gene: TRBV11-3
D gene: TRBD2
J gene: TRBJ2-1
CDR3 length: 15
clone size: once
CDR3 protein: CASSFSGVSYNEQFF
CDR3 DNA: TGTGCCAGCAGCTTCAGCGGGGTTTCCTACAATGAGCAGTTCTTC

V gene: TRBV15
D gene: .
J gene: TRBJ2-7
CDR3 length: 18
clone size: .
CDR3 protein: CATSRFTGDSLGSYEQYF
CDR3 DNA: TGTGCCACCAGCAGATTTACCGGAGACTCGTTAGGCTCCTACGAGCAGTACTTC

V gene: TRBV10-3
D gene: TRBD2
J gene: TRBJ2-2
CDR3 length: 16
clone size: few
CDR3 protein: CAINGLAGSPGGELFF
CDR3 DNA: TGTGCCATCAACGGACTAGCGGGAAGTCCCGGCGGGGAGCTGTTTTTT

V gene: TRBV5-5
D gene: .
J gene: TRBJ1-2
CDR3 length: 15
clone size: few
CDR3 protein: CASSLRGSGVDGYTF
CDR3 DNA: TGTGCCAGCAGCTTGCGGGGGTCCGGAGTCGATGGCTACACCTTC

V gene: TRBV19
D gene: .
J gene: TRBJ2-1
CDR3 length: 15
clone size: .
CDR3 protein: CASSIVPGQNNEQFF
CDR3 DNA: TGTGCCAGTAGTATAGTCCCCGGGCAGAACAATGAGCAGTTCTTC

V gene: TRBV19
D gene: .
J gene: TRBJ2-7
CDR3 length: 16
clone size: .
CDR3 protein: CASSISDAISGYEQYF
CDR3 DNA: TGTGCCAGTAGTATTTCGGACGCGATTTCGGGCTACGAGCAGTACTTC

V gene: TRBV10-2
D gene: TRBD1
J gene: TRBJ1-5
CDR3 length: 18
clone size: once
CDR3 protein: CASSPNKGQGGNNQPQHF
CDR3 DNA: TGCGCCAGCAGCCCCAATAAAGGACAGGGTGGTAACAATCAGCCCCAGCATTTT

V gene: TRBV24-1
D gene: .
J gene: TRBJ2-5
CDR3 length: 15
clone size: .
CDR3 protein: CATSELQGMEETQYF
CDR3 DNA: TGTGCCACCAGTGAACTGCAGGGTATGGAAGAGACCCAGTACTTC

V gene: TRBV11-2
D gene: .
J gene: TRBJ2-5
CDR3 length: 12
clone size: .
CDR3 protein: CASSWYQETQYF
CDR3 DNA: TGTGCCAGCAGCTGGTACCAAGAGACCCAGTACTTC

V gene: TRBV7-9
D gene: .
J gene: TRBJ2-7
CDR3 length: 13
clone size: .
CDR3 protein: CASSYENGGEQYF
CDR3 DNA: TGTGCCAGCAGCTATGAGAATGGGGGGGAGCAGTACTTC

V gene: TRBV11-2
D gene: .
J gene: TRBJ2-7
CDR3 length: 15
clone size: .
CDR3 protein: CASSVRKGQFYEQYF
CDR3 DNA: TGTGCCAGCAGCGTCAGAAAAGGACAGTTCTACGAGCAGTACTTC

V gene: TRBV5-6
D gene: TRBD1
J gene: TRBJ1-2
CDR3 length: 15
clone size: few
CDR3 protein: CASSTDRGPNYGYTF
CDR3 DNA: TGTGCCAGCAGCACCGACAGGGGTCCTAACTATGGCTACACCTTC

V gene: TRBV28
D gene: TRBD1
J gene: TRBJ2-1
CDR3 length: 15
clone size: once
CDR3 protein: CASSPGTGHYNEQFF
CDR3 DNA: TGTGCCAGCAGCCCCGGGACAGGCCATTACAATGAGCAGTTCTTC

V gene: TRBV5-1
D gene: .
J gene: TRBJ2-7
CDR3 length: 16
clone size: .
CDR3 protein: CASSLDVGGGPYEQYF
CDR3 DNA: TGCGCCAGCAGCTTGGATGTAGGGGGAGGACCCTACGAGCAGTACTTC

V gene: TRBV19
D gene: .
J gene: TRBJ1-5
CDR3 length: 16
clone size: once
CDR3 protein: CASSTLGGLQIQPQHF
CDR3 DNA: TGTGCCAGTAGTACCCTTGGAGGACTTCAAATCCAGCCCCAGCATTTT

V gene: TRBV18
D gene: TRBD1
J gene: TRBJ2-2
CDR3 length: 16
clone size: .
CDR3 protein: CASSPLRRGSTGELFF
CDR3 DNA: TGTGCCAGCTCACCACTTCGCAGGGGGAGCACCGGGGAGCTGTTTTTT

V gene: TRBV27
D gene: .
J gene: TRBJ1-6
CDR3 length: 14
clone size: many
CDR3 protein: CASSLTQGNSPLHF
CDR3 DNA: TGTGCCAGCAGTTTAACTCAGGGAAATTCACCCCTCCACTTT

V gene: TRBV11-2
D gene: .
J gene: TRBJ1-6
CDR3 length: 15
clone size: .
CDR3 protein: CASSLMSSYNSPLHF
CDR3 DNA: TGTGCCAGCAGCTTGATGAGCTCCTATAATTCACCCCTCCACTTT

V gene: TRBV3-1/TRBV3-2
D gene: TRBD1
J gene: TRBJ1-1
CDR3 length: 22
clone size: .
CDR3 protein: CASSQVGCRCGGTGAMNTEAFF
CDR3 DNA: TGTGCCAGCAGCCAAGTTGGGTGCCGATGTGGGGGGACAGGGGCAATGAACACTGAAGCTTTCTTT

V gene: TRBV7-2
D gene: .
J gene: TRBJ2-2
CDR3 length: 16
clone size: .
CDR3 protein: CASSDPGGEVTGELFF
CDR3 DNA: TGTGCCAGCAGCGATCCGGGCGGGGAAGTCACCGGGGAGCTGTTTTTT

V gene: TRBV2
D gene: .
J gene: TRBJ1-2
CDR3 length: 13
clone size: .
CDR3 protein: CASSEAELYGYTF
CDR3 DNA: TGTGCCAGCAGTGAAGCGGAGCTTTATGGCTACACCTTC

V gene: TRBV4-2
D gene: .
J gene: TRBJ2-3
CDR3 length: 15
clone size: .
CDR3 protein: CASSLPAAATDTQYF
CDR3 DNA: TGTGCCAGCAGCCTTCCGGCGGCAGCCACAGATACGCAGTATTTT

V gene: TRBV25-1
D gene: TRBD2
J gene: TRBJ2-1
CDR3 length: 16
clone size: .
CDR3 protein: CASKRGGRSSYNEQFF
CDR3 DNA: TGTGCCAGCAAGAGGGGAGGGCGGAGCTCCTACAATGAGCAGTTCTTC

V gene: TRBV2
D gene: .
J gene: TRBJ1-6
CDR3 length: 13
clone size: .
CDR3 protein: CASSPGPPSPLHF
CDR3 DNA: TGTGCCAGCAGTCCAGGACCACCTTCACCCCTCCACTTT

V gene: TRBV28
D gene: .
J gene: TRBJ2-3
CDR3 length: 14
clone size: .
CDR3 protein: CASSSGTSTDTQYF
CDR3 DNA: TGTGCCAGCAGTAGCGGGACAAGCACAGATACGCAGTATTTT

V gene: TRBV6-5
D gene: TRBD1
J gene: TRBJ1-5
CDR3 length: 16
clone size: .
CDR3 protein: CASSYRSGGLGQPQHF
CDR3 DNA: TGTGCCAGCAGTTACCGGTCAGGGGGCCTAGGTCAGCCCCAGCATTTT

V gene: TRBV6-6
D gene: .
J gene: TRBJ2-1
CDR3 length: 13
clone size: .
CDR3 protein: CASSRERVNEQFF
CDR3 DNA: TGTGCCAGCAGTCGGGAGAGGGTAAATGAGCAGTTCTTC

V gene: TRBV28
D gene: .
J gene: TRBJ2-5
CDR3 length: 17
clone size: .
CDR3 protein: CASSSMEAGFSGETQYF
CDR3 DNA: TGTGCCAGCAGTTCAATGGAAGCAGGGTTTTCCGGAGAGACCCAGTACTTC

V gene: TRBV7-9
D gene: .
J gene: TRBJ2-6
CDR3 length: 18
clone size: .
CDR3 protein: CASSPPRQPRAGANVLTF
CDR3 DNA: TGTGCCAGCAGCCCTCCGAGACAACCACGGGCGGGGGCCAACGTCCTGACTTTC

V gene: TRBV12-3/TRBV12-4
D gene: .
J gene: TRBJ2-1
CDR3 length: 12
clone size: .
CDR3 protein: CASSPRTVEQFF
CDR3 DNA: TGTGCCAGCAGTCCACGGACGGTAGAGCAGTTCTTC

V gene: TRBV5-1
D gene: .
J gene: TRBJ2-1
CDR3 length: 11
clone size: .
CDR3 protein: CASSLLNEQFF
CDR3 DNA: TGCGCCAGCAGCTTATTGAATGAGCAGTTCTTC

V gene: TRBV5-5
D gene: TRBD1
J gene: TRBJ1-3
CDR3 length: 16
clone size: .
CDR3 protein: CASSLTSGTARNTIYF
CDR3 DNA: TGTGCCAGCAGCTTGACTTCCGGGACAGCGAGAAACACCATATATTTT

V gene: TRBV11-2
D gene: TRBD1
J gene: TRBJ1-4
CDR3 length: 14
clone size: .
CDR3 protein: CASSLLQGEEKLFF
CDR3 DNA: TGTGCCAGCAGCTTATTACAGGGGGAGGAAAAACTGTTTTTT

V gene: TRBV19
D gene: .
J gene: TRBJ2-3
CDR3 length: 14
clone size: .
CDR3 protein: CASSYQRGTDTQYF
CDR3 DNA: TGTGCCAGTAGTTACCAGCGGGGCACAGATACGCAGTATTTT

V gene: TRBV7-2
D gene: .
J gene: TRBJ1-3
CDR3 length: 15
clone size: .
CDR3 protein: CASSFGGLGGNTIYF
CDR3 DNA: TGTGCCAGCAGTTTTGGGGGGCTGGGTGGAAACACCATATATTTT

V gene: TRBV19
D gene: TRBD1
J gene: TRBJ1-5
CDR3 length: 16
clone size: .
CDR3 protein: CASSIWVRGLRQPQHF
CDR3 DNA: TGTGCCAGTAGTATATGGGTCAGGGGGCTCCGTCAGCCCCAGCATTTT

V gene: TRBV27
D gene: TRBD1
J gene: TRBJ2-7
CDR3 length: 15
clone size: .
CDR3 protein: CASSPRDRLLYEQYF
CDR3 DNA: TGTGCCAGCAGTCCCCGGGACAGACTCCTCTACGAGCAGTACTTC